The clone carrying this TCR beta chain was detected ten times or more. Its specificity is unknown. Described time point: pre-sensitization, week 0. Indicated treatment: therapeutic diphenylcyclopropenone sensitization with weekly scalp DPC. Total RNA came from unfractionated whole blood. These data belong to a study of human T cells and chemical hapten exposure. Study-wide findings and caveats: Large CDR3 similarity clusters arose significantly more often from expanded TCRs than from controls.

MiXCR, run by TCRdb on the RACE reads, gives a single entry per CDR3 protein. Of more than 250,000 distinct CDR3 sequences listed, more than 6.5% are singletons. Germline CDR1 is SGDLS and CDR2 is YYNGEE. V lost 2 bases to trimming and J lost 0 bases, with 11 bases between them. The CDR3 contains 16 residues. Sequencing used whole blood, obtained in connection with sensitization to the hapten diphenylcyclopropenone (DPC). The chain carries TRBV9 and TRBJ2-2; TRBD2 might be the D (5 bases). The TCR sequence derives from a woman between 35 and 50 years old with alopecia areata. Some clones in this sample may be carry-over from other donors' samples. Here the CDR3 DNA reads TGTGCCAGCAGCGTTTTAGGGAGCGCGAACACCGGGGAGCTGTTTTTT. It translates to CASSVLGSANTGELFF.